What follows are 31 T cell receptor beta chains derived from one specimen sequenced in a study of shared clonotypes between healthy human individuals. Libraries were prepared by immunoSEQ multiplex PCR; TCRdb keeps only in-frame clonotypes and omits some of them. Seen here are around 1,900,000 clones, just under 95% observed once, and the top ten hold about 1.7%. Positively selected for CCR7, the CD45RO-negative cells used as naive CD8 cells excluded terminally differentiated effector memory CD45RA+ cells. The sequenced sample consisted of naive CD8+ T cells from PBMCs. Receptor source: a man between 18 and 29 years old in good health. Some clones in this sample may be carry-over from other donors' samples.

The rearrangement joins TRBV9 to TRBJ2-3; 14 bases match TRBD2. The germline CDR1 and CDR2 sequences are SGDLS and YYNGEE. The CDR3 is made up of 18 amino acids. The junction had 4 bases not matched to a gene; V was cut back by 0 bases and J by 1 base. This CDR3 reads CASSVGGLAGGGTDTQYF. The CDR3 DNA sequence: TGTGCCAGCAGCGTAGGCGGACTAGCGGGAGGTGGCACAGATACGCAGTATTTT.

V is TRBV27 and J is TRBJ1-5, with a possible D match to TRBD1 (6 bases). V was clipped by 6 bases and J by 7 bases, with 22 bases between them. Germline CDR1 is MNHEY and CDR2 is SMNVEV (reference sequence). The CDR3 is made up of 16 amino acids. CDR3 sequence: CASRSGTGSSGQPQHF. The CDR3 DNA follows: TGTGCCAGCAGGTCCGGAACAGGGTCCTCCGGGCAGCCCCAGCATTTT.

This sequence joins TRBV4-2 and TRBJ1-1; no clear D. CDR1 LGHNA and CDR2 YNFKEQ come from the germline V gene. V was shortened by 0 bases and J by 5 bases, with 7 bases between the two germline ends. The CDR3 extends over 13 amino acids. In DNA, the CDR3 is TGTGCCAGCAGCCAAGATCGGAAGACTGAAGCTTTCTTT. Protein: CASSQDRKTEAFF.

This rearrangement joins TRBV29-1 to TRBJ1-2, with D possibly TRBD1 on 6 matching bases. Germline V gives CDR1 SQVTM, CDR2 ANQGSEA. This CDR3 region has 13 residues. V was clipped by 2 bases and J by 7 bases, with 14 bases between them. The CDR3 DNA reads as TGCAGCGTTGAATTAGGGTGGGGGGCTGGCTACACCTTC. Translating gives CSVELGWGAGYTF.

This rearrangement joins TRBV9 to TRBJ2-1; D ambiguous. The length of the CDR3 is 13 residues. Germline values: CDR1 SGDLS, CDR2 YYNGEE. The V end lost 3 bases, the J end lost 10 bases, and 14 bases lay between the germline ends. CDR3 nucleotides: TGTGCCAGCAGCGAGACCTCCAGTGGGGAGCAGTTCTTC. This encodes CASSETSSGEQFF.

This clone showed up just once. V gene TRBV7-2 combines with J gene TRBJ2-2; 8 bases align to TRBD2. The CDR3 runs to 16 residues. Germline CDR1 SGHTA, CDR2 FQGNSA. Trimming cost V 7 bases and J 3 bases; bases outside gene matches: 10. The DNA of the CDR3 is TGTGCCAGCATCGGACGAAGCGGGAGCGACACCGGGGAGCTGTTTTTT. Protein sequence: CASIGRSGSDTGELFF. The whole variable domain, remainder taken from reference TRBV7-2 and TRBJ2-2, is GAGVSQSPSNKVTEKGKDVELRCDPISGHTALYWYRQSLGQGLEFLIYFQGNSAPDKSGLPSDRFSAERTGGSVSTLTIQRTQQEDSAVYLCASIGRSGSDTGELFFGEGSRLTVL.

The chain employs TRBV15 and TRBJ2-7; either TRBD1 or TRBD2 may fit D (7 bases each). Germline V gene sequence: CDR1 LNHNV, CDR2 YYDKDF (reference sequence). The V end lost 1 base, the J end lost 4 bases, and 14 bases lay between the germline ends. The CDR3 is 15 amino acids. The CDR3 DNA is TGTGCCACCAGCAGAGTGTGGGAGGGGGCTTACGAGCAGTACTTC. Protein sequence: CATSRVWEGAYEQYF.

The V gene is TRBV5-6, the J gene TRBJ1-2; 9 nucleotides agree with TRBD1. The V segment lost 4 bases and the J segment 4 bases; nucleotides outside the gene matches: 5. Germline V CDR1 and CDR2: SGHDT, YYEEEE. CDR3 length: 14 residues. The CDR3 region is CASSLLDRGYGYTF. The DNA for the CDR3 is TGTGCCAGCAGCCTCTTGGACAGGGGCTATGGCTACACCTTC.

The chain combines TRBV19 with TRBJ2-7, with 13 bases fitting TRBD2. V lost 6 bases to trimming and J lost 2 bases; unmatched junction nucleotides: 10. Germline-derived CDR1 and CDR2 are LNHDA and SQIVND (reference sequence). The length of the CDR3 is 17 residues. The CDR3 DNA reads TGTGCCAGTAGACCCCGGCGGGGGACTAGCGGGACCTACGAGCAGTACTTC. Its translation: CASRPRRGTSGTYEQYF.

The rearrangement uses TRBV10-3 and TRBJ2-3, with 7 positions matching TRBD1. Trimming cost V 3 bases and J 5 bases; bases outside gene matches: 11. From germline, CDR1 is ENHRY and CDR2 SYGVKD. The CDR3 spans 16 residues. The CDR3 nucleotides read TGTGCCATCAGTGACTTGCGACAGGGATTAGTAGATACGCAGTATTTT. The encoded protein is CAISDLRQGLVDTQYF.

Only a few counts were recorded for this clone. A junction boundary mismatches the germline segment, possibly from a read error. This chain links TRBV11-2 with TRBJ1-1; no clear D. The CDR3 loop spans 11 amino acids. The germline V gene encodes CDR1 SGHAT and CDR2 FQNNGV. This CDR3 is CASSLGQGPSF. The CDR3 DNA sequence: TGTGCCAGCAGCTTAGGGCAAGGGCCCTCTTTT.

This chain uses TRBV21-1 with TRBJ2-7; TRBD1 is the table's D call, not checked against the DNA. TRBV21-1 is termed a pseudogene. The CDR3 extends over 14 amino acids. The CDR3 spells CASSKTEQPHEQYF. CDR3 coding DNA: TGTGCCAGCAGCAAGACAGAACAACCCCACGAGCAGTACTTC.

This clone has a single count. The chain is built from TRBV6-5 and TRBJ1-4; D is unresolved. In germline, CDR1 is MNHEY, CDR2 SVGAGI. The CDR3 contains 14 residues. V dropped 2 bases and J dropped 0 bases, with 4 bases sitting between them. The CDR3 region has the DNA TGTGCCAGCAGTTACCTGCCAACTAATGAAAAACTGTTTTTT. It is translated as CASSYLPTNEKLFF.

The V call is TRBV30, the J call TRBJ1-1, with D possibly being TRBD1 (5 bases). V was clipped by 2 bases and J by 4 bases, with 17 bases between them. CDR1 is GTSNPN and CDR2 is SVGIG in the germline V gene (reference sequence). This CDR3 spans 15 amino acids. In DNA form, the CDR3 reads TGTGCCTGGAGTACCGACCGCGGGAGGGGCACTGAAGCTTTCTTT. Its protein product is CAWSTDRGRGTEAFF.

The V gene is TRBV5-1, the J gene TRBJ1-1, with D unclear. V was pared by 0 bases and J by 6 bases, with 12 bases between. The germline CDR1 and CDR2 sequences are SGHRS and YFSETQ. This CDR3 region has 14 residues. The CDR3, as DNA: TGCGCCAGCAGCTTGGACGGGCGGGTCGCTGAAGCTTTCTTT. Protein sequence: CASSLDGRVAEAFF.

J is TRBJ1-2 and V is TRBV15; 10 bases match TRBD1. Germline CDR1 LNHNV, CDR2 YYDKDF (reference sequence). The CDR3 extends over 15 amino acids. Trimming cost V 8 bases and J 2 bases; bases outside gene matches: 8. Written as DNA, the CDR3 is TGTGCCACCTATGTAGCGGGACAGGGGAACTATGGCTACACCTTC. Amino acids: CATYVAGQGNYGYTF.

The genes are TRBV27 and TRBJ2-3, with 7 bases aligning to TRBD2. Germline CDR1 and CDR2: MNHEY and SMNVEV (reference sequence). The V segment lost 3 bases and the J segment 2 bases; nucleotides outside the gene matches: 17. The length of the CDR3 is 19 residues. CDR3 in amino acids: CASSFPNRGRSQPTDTQYF. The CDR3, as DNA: TGTGCCAGCAGTTTCCCCAACCGCGGGAGATCCCAACCCACAGATACGCAGTATTTT.

The DNA of the CDR3 is TGCGCCAGCAGCCAGGAGATGACAGCCCCAGACTCGAACACCGGGGAGCTGTTTTTT. Translating gives CASSQEMTAPDSNTGELFF. The chain carries TRBV4-3 and TRBJ2-2; D might be TRBD1 (5 bases). V was clipped by 3 bases and J by 0 bases, with 20 bases between them. The CDR3 sequence is 19 residues long. CDR1 LGHNA and CDR2 YSLEER come from the germline V gene.

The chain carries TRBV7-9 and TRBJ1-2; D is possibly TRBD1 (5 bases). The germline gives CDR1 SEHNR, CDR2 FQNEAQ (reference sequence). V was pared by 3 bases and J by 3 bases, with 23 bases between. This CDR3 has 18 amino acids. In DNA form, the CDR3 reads TGTGCCAGCAGCTTCGGAACGAGAACCTATCCGGGGGACTATGGCTACACCTTC. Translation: CASSFGTRTYPGDYGYTF.

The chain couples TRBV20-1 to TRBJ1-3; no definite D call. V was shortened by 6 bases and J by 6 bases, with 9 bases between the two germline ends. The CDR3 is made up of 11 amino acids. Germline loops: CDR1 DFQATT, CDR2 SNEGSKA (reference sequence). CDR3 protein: CSAKPSNTIYF. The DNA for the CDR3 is TGCAGTGCAAAACCCTCAAACACCATATATTTT.

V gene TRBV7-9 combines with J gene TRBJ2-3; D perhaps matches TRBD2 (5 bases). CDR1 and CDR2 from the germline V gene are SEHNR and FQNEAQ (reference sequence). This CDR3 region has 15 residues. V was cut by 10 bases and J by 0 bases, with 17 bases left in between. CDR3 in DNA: TGTGCCACCCTACCGCCTACTAGGAGCACAGATACGCAGTATTTT. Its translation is CATLPPTRSTDTQYF.

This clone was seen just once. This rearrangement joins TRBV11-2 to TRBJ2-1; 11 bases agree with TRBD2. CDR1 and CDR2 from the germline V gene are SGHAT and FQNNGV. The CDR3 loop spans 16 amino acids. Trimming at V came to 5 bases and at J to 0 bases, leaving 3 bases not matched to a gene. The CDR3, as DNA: TGTGCCAGCAGCATAGGACTAGCGGGCTCCTACAATGAGCAGTTCTTC. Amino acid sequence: CASSIGLAGSYNEQFF.

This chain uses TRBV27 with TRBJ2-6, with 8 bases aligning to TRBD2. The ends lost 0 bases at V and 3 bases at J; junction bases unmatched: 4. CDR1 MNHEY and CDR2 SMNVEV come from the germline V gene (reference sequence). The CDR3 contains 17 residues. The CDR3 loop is CASSLSAGGFGANVLTF. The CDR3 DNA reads TGTGCCAGCAGTTTATCCGCGGGGGGATTTGGGGCCAACGTCCTGACTTTC.

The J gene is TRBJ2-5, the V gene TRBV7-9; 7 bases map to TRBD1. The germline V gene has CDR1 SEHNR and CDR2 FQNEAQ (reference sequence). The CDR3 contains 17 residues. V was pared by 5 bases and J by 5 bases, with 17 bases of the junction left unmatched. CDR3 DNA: TGTGCCAGCAGCGGTTTTTGGAGACAGGGTGAGGGGGAGACCCAGTACTTC. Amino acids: CASSGFWRQGEGETQYF.

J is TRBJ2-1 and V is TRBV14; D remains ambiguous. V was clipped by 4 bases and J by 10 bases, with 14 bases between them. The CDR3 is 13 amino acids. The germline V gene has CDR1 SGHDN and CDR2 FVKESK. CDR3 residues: CASSPSLSGEQFF. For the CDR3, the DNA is TGTGCCAGCAGCCCCTCCCTCTCCGGGGAGCAGTTCTTC.

This CDR3 reads CASRNDRGVTGANVLTF. The CDR3 coding sequence is TGTGCCAGCAGGAATGACAGAGGGGTAACTGGGGCCAACGTCCTGACTTTC. The chain recombines TRBV11-1 with TRBJ2-6, with D perhaps matching TRBD1 or TRBD2 (5 bases each). Germline assignment: CDR1 SGHAT and CDR2 FQDESV (reference sequence). Trimming took off 6 bases at V and 2 bases at J, with 17 bases between the two ends. The CDR3 sequence is 17 residues long.

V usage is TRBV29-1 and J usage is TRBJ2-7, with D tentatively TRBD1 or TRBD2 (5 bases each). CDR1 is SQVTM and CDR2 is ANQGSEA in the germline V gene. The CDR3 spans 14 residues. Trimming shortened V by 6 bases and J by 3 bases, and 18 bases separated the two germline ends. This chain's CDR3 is CSVAADEGIYEQYF. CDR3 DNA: TGCAGCGTCGCTGCCGACGAGGGGATCTACGAGCAGTACTTC.

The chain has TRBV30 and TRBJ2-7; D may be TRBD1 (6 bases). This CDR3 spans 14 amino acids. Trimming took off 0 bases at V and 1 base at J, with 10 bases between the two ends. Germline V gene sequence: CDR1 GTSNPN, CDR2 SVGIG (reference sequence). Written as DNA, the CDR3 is TGTGCCTGGAGTGTAAGGCAGGGGTCCTACGAGCAGTACTTC. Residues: CAWSVRQGSYEQYF.

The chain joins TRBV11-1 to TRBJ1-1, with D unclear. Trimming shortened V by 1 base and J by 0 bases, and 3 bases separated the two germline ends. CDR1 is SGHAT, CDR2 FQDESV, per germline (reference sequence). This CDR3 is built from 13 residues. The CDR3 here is CASSLVVNTEAFF. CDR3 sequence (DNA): TGTGCCAGCAGCTTAGTTGTGAACACTGAAGCTTTCTTT.

The CDR3: CASSKTSGVYTDTQYF. The CDR3 DNA reads TGTGCCAGCAGTAAAACTAGCGGGGTTTACACAGATACGCAGTATTTT. This chain links TRBV6-6 with TRBJ2-3; TRBD2 aligns across 10 bases. With 5 bases clipped from V and 2 bases from J, the junction kept 7 bases outside the gene matches. The CDR3 totals 16 residues. Germline CDR1 and CDR2: MNHNY and SVGAGI (reference sequence).

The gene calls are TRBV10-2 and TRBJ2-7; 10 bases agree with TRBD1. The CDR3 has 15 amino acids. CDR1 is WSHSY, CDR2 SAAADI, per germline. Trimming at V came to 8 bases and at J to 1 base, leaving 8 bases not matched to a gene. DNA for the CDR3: TGCGCCAGCCGACAGGGGGCGATGATATCCTACGAGCAGTACTTC. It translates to CASRQGAMISYEQYF.